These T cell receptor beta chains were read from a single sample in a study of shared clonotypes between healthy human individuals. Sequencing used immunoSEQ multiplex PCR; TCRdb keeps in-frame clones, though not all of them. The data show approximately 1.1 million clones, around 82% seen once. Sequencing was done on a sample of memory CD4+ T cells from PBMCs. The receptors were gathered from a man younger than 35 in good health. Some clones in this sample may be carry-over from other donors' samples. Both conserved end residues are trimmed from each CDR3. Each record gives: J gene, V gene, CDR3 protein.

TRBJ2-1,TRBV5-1,ASSPQYDEQF
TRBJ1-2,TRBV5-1,ASSLSNYGYT
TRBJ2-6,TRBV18,ASSLGRTPGANVLT
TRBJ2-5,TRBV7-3,ASSLTAASRTQY
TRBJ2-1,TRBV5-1,ASSLDSNNEQF
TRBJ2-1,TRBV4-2,ASSPSFNEQF
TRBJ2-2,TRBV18,ASSPEAGAGTGELF
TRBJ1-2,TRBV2,ASTSQESNYGYT
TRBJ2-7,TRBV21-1,ASSKAWGTTLYEQY
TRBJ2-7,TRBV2,ASSSPASGGSYEQY
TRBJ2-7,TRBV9,ASSVVDNAYEQY
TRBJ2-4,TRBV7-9,ASSLAQGAVKNIQY
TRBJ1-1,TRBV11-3,ASSRRKNTEAF
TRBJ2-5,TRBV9,ASSEGLAEETQY
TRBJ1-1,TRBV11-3,ASSSGGNTEAF
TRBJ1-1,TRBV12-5,ASGLESGTKAF
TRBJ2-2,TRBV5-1,ASSSGLTRGTGELF
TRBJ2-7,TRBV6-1,ASSLTGGSYEQY
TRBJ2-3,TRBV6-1,ASSDSRGTDTQY
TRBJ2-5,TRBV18,ASSPGSPRETQY
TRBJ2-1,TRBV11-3,ASSLTSRGLFSSYNEQF
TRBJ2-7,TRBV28,ASSLGGVGTDEQY
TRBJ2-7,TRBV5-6,ASSLDRQQQY
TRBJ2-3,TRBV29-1,SVENLRGLRI
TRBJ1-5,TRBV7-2,ASSLVLRGNQPQH
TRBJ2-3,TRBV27,ASSSYGLSGYLSTDTQY
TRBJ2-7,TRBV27,ASSHPQGGEQY
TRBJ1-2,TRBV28,ATTLGVYGYT
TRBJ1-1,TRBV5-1,ASRLQGLNTEAF
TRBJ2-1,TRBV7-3,ASSPPGRDNEQF
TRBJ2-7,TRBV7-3,ASSLSGTDEQY
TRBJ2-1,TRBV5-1,ASSLVQVDEQF
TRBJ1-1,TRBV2,ASSETTGSGTEAF
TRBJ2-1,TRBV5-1,ASSLAIQGYNEQF
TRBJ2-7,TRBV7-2,ASSLEGLGEQY
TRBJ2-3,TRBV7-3,ASSTDSGATDTQY
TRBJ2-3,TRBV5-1,ASSLEPQGGGNTDTQY
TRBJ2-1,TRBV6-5,ASSNGLDGGEQF
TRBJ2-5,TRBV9,ASSVSGDSGETQY
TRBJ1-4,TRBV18,ASSPDDRRGEKLF
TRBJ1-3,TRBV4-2,ASSQDPQTGNTIY
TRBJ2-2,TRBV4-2,ASSQDGGGTGELF
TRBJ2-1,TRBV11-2,ASSLVPLAGGPIEQF
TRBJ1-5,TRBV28,ASSYQGGYQPQH
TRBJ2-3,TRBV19,ASSTTLADTQY
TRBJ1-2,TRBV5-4,ASSLAGLWNGYT
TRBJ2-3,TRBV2,ASSPVAETDTQY
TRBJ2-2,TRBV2,ASSVAGTTGELF
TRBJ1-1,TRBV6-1,ASTLEVNTEAF
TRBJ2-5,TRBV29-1,SVRLGETQY
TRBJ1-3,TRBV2,ASSSGGGGTGNTIY
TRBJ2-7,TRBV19,ASSQRPGQGAYEQY
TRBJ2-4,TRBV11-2,ASSFHQSRVLKDIQY
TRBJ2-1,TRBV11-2,ASTPGAGGYNEQF